This TCR beta chain was captured by sequencing in a study of blood T cell repertoires in COVID-19. Study-wide context: The analysed material was cDNA or gDNA that came from T cells, B-cell-depleted T cells, or PBMCs.

The germline V gene has CDR1 GTSNPN and CDR2 SVGIG (reference sequence). The CDR3 sequence is 14 residues long. Trimming took 2 bases from V and 7 from J, leaving 12 bases between them. Authors' processing steps: From reference gene primer amplification, estimates of nucleated cell counts were derived. Here immunoSEQ multiplex PCR was the method, and the copy in TCRdb shows in-frame clones only, minus some. The V and J calls and the clone size are those of that table, but D and trimming were determined from the DNA. Of more than 70,000 clones in the sample, approximately 80% were seen once. Sequences were obtained from peripheral blood. V gene TRBV30 combines with J gene TRBJ1-6; a weak D match, TRBD1 (5 bases). This receptor was obtained from a woman of 80 years or more with active or convalescent COVID-19. CDR3 coding DNA: TGTGCCTGGAGTCTAGGGCAGGGAAATTCACCCCTCCACTTT. Amino acid sequence: CAWSLGQGNSPLHF.